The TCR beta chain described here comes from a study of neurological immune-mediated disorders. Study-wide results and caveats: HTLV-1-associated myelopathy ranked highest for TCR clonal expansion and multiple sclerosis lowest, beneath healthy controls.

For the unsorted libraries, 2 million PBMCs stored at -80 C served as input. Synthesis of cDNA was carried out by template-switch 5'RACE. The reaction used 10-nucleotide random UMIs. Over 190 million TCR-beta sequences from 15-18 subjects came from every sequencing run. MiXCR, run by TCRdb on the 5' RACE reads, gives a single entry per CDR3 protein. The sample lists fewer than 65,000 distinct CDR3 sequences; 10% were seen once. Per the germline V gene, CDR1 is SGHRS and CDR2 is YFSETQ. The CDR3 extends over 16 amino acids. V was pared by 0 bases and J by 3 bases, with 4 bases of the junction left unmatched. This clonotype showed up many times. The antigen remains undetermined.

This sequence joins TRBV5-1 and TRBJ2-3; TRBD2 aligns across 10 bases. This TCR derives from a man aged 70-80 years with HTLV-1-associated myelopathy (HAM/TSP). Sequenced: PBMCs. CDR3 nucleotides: TGCGCCAGCAGCTTGGGTCTAGCGGGAGCGACAGATACGCAGTATTTT. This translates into CASSLGLAGATDTQYF.